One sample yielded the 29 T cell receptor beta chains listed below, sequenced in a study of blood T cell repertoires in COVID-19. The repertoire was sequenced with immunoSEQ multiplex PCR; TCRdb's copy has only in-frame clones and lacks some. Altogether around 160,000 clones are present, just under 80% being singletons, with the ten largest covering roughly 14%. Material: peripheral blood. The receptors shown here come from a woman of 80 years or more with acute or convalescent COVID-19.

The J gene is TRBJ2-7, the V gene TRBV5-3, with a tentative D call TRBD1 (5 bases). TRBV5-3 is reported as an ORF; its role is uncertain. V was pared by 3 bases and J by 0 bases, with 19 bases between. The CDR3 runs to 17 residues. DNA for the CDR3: TGTGCCAGAAGCTCAACAACCGACAGCCCGTTCTCCTACGAGCAGTACTTC. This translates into CARSSTTDSPFSYEQYF.

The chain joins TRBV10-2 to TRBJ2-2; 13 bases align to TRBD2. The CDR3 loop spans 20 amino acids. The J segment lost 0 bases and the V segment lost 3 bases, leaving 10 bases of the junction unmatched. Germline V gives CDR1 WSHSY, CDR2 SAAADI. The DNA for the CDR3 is TGCGCCAGCAGTGAACTCGACGTGACTAGCGGGGGGACGAACACCGGGGAGCTGTTTTTT. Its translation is CASSELDVTSGGTNTGELFF.

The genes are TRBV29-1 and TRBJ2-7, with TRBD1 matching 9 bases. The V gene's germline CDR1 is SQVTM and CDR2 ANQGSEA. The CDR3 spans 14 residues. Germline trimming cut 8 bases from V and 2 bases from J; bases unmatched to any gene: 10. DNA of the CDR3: TGCAGCACCTCCCTGGGACAGGGTACCTACGAGCAGTACTTC. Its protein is CSTSLGQGTYEQYF.

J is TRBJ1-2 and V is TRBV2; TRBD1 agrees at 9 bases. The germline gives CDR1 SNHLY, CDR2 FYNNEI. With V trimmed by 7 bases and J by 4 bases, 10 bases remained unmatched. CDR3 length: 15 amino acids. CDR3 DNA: TGTGCCAGCACCCCCTTTGGACAGGGGACCTATGGCTACACCTTC. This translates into CASTPFGQGTYGYTF.

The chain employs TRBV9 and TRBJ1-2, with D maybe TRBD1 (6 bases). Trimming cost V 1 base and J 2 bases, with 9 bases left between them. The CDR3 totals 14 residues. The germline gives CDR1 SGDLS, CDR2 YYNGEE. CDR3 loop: CASSVSGGNYGYTF. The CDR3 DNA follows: TGTGCCAGCAGCGTATCGGGGGGCAACTATGGCTACACCTTC.

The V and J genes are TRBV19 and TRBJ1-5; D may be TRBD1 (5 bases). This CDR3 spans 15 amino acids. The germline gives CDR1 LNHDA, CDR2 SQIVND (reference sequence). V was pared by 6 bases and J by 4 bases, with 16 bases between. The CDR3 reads CASSIEGLRNQPQHF. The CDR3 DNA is TGTGCCAGTAGCATCGAGGGACTGAGGAATCAGCCCCAGCATTTT.

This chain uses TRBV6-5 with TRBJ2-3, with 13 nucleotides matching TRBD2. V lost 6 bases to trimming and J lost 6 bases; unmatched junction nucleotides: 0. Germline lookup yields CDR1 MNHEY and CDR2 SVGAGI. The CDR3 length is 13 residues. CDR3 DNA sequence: TGTGCCAGCAGACTAGCGGGAGGGGATACGCAGTATTTT. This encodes CASRLAGGDTQYF.

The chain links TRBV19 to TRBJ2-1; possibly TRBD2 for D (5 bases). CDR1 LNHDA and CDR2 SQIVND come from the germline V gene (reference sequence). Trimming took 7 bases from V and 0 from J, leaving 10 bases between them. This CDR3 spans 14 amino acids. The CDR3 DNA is TGTGCCAGTAAAGGGAGAAGCTCCTACAATGAGCAGTTCTTC. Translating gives CASKGRSSYNEQFF.

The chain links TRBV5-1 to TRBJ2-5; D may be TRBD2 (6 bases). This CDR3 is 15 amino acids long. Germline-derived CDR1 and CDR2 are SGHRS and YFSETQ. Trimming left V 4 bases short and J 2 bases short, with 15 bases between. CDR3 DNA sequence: TGCGCCAGCAGCCCGAATTTGGGGACTCAAGAGACCCAGTACTTC. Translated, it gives CASSPNLGTQETQYF. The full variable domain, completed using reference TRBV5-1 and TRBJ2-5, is KAGVTQTPRYLIKTRGQQVTLSCSPISGHRSVSWYQQTPGQGLQFLFEYFSETQRNKGNFPGRFSGRQFSNSRSEMNVSTLELGDSALYLCASSPNLGTQETQYFGPGTRLLVL.

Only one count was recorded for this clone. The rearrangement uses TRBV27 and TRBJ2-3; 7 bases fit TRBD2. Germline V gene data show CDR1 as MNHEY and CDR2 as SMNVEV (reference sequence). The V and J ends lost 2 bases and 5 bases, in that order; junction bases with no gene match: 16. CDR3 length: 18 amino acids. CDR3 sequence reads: CASSLTSGGLAAQDTQYF. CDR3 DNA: TGTGCCAGCAGTTTAACCTCCGGCGGGCTAGCGGCACAAGATACGCAGTATTTT.

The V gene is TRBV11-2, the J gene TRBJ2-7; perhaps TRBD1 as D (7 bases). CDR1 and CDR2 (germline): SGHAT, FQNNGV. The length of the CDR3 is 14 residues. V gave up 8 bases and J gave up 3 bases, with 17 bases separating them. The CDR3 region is CASGPQGGSYEQYF. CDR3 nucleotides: TGTGCCAGCGGACCGCAGGGGGGTAGCTACGAGCAGTACTTC.

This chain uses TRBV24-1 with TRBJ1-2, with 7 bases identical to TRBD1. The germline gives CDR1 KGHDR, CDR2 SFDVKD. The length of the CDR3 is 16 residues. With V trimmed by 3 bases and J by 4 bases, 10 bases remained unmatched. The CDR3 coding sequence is TGTGCCACCAGTGATCACAATACAGGGGTTGCCTATGGCTACACCTTC. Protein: CATSDHNTGVAYGYTF.

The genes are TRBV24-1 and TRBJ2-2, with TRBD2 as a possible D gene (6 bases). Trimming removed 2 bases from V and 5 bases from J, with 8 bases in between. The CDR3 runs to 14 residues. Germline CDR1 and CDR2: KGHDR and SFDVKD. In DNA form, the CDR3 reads TGTGCCACCAGTGATTGGGGGGTTACCGGGGAGCTGTTTTTT. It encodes CATSDWGVTGELFF.

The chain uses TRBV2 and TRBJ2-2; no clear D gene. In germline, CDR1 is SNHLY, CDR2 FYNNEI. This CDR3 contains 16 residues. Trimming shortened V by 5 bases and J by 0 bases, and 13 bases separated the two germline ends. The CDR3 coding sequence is TGTGCCAGCAGTTACCACAGTTTCGCGAACACCGGGGAGCTGTTTTTT. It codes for CASSYHSFANTGELFF.

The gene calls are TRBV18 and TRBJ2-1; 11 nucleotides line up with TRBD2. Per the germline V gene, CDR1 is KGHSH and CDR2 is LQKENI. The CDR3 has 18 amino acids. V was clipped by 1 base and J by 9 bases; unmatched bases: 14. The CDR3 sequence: CASSPQGLLAGEEGEQFF. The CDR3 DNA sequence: TGTGCCAGCTCACCACAGGGACTACTAGCGGGAGAGGAGGGTGAGCAGTTCTTC.

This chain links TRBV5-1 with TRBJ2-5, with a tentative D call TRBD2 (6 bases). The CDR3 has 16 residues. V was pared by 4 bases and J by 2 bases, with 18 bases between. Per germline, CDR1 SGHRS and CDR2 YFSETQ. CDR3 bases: TGCGCCAGCAGCCTGGAGGGAGCAGGTAATCAAGAGACCCAGTACTTC. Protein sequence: CASSLEGAGNQETQYF.

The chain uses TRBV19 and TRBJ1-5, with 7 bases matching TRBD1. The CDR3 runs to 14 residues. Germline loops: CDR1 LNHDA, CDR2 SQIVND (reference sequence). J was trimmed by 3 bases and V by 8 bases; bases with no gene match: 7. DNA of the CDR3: TGTGCCAGTGGATTAACAGGGGACAATCAGCCCCAGCATTTT. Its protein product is CASGLTGDNQPQHF.

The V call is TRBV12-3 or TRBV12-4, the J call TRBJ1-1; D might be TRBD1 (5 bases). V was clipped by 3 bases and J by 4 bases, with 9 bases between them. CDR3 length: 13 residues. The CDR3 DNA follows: TGTGCCAGCAGTTTCGGGGGTTCCACTGAAGCTTTCTTT. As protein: CASSFGGSTEAFF.

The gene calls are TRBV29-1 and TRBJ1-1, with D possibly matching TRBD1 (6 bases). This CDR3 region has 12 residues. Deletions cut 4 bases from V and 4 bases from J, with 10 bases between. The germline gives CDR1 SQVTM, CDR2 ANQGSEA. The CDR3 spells CSVVRGSTEAFF. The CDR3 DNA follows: TGCAGCGTTGTGAGGGGGAGCACTGAAGCTTTCTTT.

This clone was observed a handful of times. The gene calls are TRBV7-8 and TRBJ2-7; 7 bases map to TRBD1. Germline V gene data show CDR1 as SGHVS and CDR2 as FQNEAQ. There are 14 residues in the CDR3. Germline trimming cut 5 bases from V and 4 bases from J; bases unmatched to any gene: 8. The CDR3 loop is CASSPRDSAYEQYF. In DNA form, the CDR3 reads TGTGCCAGCAGCCCCCGGGACAGTGCGTACGAGCAGTACTTC.

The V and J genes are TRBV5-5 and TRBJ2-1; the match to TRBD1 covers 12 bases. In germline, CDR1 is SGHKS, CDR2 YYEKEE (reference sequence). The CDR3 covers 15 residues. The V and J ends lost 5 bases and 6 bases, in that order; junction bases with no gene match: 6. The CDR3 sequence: CASRTGTGGFNEQFF. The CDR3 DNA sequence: TGTGCCAGCAGGACCGGGACAGGGGGCTTCAATGAGCAGTTCTTC.

CDR3 bases: TGTGCCAGCAGCTTGGGGGCAGAAACCTACAATGAGCAGTTCTTC. Amino acids: CASSLGAETYNEQFF. This sequence joins TRBV5-6 and TRBJ2-1; D gene unclear. The CDR3 length is 15 residues. V was pared by 0 bases and J by 2 bases, with 9 bases between. Germline V gene data show CDR1 as SGHDT and CDR2 as YYEEEE.

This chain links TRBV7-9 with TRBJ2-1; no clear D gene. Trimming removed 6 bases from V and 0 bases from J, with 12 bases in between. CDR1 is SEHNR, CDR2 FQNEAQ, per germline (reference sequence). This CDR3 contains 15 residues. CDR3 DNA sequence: TGTGCCAGCAGGGGTGACAAGAGCTCCTACAATGAGCAGTTCTTC. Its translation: CASRGDKSSYNEQFF. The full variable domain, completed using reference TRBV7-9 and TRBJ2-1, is DTGVSQNPRHKITKRGQNVTFRCDPISEHNRLYWYRQTLGQGPEFLTYFQNEAQLEKSRLLSDRFSAERPKGSFSTLEIQRTEQGDSAMYLCASRGDKSSYNEQFFGPGTRLTVL.

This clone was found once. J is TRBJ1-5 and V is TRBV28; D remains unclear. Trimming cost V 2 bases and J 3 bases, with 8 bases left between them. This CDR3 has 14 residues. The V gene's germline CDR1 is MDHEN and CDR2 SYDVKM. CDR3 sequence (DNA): TGTGCCAGCAGTTTAGTACAGTCCAATCAGCCCCAGCATTTT. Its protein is CASSLVQSNQPQHF.

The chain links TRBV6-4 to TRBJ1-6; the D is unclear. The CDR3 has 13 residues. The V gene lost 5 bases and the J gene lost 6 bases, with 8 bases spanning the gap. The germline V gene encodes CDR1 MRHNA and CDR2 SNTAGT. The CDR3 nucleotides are TGTGCCAGCAGTCGGGAATCTAATTCACCCCTCCACTTT. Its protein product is CASSRESNSPLHF.

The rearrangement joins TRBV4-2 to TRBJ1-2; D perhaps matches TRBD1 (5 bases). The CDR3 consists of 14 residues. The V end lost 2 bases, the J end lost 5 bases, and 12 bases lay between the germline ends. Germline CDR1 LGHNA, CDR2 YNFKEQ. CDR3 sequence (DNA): TGTGCCAGCAGCCAAATGGACATCTCTTATGGCTACACCTTC. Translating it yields CASSQMDISYGYTF.

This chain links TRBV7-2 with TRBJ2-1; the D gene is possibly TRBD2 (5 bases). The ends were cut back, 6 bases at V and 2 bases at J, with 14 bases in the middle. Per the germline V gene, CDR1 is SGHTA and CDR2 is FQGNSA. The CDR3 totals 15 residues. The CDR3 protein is CASSPKGVPYNEQFF. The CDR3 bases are TGTGCCAGCAGTCCAAAGGGAGTTCCCTACAATGAGCAGTTCTTC.

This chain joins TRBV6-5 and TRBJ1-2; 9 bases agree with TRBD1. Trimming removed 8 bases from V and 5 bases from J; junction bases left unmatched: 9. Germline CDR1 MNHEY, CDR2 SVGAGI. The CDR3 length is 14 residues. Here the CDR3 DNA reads TGTGCCAGCGGCCTGGAGACAGGGGGATATGGCTACACCTTC. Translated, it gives CASGLETGGYGYTF.

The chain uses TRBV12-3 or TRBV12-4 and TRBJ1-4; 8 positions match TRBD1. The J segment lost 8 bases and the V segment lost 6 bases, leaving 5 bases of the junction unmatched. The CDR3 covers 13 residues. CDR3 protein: CASRTDREEKLFF. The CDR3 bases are TGTGCCAGCAGGACGGACAGGGAGGAAAAACTGTTTTTT.